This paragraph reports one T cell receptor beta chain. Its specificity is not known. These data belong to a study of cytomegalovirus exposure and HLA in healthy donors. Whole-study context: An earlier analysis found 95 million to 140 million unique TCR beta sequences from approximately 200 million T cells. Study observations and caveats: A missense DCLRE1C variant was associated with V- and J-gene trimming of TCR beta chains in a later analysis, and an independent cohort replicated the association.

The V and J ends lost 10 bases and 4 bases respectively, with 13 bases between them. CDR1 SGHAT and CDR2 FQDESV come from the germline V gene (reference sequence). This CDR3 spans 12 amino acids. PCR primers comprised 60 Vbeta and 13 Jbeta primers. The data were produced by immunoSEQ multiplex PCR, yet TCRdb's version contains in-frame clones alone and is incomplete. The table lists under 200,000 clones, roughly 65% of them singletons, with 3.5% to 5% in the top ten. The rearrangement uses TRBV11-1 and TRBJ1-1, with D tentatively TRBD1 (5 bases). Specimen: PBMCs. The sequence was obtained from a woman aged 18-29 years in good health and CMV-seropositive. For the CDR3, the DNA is TGTGCCACCTCGGGGGAAGGCACTGAAGCTTTCTTT. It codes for CATSGEGTEAFF. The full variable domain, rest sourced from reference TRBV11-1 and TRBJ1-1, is EAEVAQSPRYKITEKSQAVAFWCDPISGHATLYWYRQILGQGPELLVQFQDESVVDDSQLPKDRFSAERLKGVDSTLKIQPAELGDSAMYLCATSGEGTEAFFGQGTRLTVV.